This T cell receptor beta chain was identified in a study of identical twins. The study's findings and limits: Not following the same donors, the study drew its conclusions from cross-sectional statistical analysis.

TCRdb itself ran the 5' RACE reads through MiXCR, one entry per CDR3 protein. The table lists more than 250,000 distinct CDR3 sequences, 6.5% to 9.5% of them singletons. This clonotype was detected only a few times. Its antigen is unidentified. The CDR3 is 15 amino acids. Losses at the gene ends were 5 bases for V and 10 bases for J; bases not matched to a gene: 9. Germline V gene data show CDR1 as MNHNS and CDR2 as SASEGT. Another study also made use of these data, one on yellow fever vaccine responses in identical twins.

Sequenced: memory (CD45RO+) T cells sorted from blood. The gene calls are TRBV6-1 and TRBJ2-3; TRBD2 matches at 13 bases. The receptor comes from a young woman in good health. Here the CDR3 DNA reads TGTGCCAGCAGTCCCCTGACTAGCGGGGGGCGAGCGCAGTATTTT. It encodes CASSPLTSGGRAQYF.